Following are 25 T cell receptor beta chains from one sample sequenced in a study of blood T cell repertoires in COVID-19. Clones were sequenced by immunoSEQ multiplex PCR, and TCRdb holds only the in-frame ones, with some missing. Of about 140,000 clones listed, approximately 88% are singletons. Source material: peripheral blood. Receptor source: a woman between 50 and 59 years old with acute or convalescent COVID-19.

This clone was picked up one time. The J gene is TRBJ2-7, the V gene TRBV10-2; maybe TRBD2 (5 bases). Germline CDR1 reads WSHSY; CDR2 reads SAAADI. V lost 8 bases, J lost 4 bases, and 15 bases lay in between. This CDR3 has 13 amino acids. The CDR3 reads CASRLPGHYEQYF. The CDR3 region has the DNA TGCGCCAGCCGACTACCGGGTCATTACGAGCAGTACTTC.

The V and J genes are TRBV19 and TRBJ2-7; 7 positions match TRBD2. The germline V gene encodes CDR1 LNHDA and CDR2 SQIVND (reference sequence). This CDR3 has 15 residues. The trim removed 7 bases at V and 2 bases at J, leaving 11 bases unmatched. CDR3 nucleotides: TGTGCCAGTACTCCTTCCGGGGGGAGTCCCTACGAGCAGTACTTC. Its translation is CASTPSGGSPYEQYF.

CDR3 protein: CASSLAGAENEQFF. The DNA of the CDR3 is TGTGCCAGCAGCTTAGCAGGGGCTGAAAATGAGCAGTTCTTC. The rearrangement uses TRBV7-3 and TRBJ2-1; D perhaps matches TRBD1 (6 bases). The CDR3 is 14 amino acids. V lost 2 bases and J lost 7, with 12 bases in between. From germline, CDR1 is SGHTA and CDR2 FQGTGA.

The J gene is TRBJ1-2, the V gene TRBV5-1; 10 bases align to TRBD1. Germline-derived CDR1 and CDR2 are SGHRS and YFSETQ. This CDR3 is 11 amino acids long. The V and J ends lost 4 bases and 12 bases, in that order; junction bases with no gene match: 3. This CDR3 is CASSGDRGHTF. CDR3 DNA: TGCGCCAGCAGCGGCGACAGGGGGCACACCTTC.

The chain employs TRBV11-2 and TRBJ2-7, with D unclear. V was cut by 5 bases and J by 6 bases, with 11 bases left in between. From germline, CDR1 is SGHAT and CDR2 FQNNGV. The CDR3 spans 12 residues. CDR3 sequence reads: CASSADSIEQYF. The CDR3 DNA follows: TGTGCCAGCAGCGCCGACTCCATCGAGCAGTACTTC.

In its sample, this clone was seen once. This chain uses TRBV11-3 with TRBJ2-3; TRBD1 aligns across 11 bases. The CDR3 sequence is 16 residues long. V lost 4 bases to trimming and J lost 4 bases; unmatched junction nucleotides: 7. Looked up from germline, CDR1 is SGHNT and CDR2 is YENEEA. The CDR3: CASSSRDRGGADTQYF. CDR3 in DNA: TGTGCCAGCAGCTCCAGGGACAGGGGGGGCGCAGATACGCAGTATTTT.

The V call is TRBV18, the J call TRBJ1-4; 8 positions match TRBD1. The CDR3 sequence is 16 residues long. From germline, CDR1 is KGHSH and CDR2 LQKENI. The V and J ends lost 1 base and 5 bases, in that order; junction bases with no gene match: 6. CDR3 sequence: CASSPLAGQVNEKLFF. For the CDR3, the DNA is TGTGCCAGCTCACCACTGGCGGGACAGGTGAATGAAAAACTGTTTTTT.

This rearrangement joins TRBV7-2 to TRBJ2-2, with 7 positions matching TRBD1. Germline assignment: CDR1 SGHTA and CDR2 FQGNSA. CDR3 length: 17 residues. After removal of 4 bases from V and 0 bases from J, the junction contained 8 bases not matched to a gene. The CDR3 DNA reads as TGTGCCAGCAGCTCACGGAAAGGGGGCTCGAACACCGGGGAGCTGTTTTTT. Residues: CASSSRKGGSNTGELFF.

There are a few counts of this clone. The genes are TRBV2 and TRBJ1-1; D might be TRBD1 (6 bases). This CDR3 spans 13 amino acids. The germline CDR1 and CDR2 sequences are SNHLY and FYNNEI. Trimming removed 6 bases at V and 5 bases at J, with 13 bases between. The CDR3 nucleotides are TGTGCCAGCAGCGCTATGAGGGGGACTGAAGCTTTCTTT. Protein product: CASSAMRGTEAFF.

The chain uses TRBV4-1 and TRBJ1-2; the D is unclear. V shed 1 base and J shed 2 bases, with 11 bases lying between them. From germline, CDR1 is MGHRA and CDR2 YSYEKL. The CDR3 loop spans 15 amino acids. The CDR3 reads CASSQGRTGNYGYTF. The CDR3 nucleotides read TGCGCCAGCAGCCAAGGACGGACGGGGAACTATGGCTACACCTTC.

This rearrangement joins TRBV12-3 or TRBV12-4 to TRBJ1-1; D is ambiguous. CDR3 length equals 13 residues. V lost 5 bases and J 4 bases, leaving 11 bases between the germline ends. CDR3 sequence (DNA): TGTGCCAGCAGTCCCGGTGAAGTCACTGAAGCTTTCTTT. Translating gives CASSPGEVTEAFF.

With respect to this clone: The junction does not match germline at one end; this may be a read error. Different DNA sequences within this sample yield the same CDR3. The chain joins TRBV10-3 to TRBJ1-1; D gene uncertain. This CDR3 has 12 amino acids. Germline V CDR1 and CDR2: ENHRY, SYGVKD. In DNA form, the CDR3 reads TGTGCCACTTCTTTTTCGAACACCGAAGCTTTCTTT. Translating it yields CATSFSNTEAFF.

This clone was detected only once. Here the CDR3 DNA reads TGTGCCTGGAGTGTAGGGGCGTCTGGGGCCAACGTCCTGACTTTC. Amino acids: CAWSVGASGANVLTF. The J gene is TRBJ2-6, the V gene TRBV30; a weak D match, TRBD1 (5 bases). Germline V CDR1 and CDR2: GTSNPN, SVGIG (reference sequence). This CDR3 has 15 residues. V was cut by 0 bases and J by 1 base, with 7 bases left in between.

The chain joins TRBV24-1 to TRBJ1-1, with D possibly TRBD1 on 5 matching bases. The CDR3 consists of 13 residues. Germline V CDR1 and CDR2: KGHDR, SFDVKD. Deletions cut 6 bases from V and 3 bases from J, with 10 bases between. The CDR3 DNA reads as TGTGCCACCAGTCCTCAAGGGGACACTGAAGCTTTCTTT. This sequence encodes CATSPQGDTEAFF.

This rearrangement joins TRBV19 to TRBJ1-5; no clear D gene. The length of the CDR3 is 13 residues. The germline gives CDR1 LNHDA, CDR2 SQIVND (reference sequence). The V gene lost 5 bases and the J gene lost 0 bases, with 5 bases spanning the gap. The CDR3 loop is CASSPYSNQPQHF. DNA of the CDR3: TGTGCCAGTAGTCCTTATAGCAATCAGCCCCAGCATTTT.

The chain has TRBV9 and TRBJ2-7; a possible D gene is TRBD2 (5 bases). CDR1 and CDR2 (germline): SGDLS, YYNGEE. V lost 4 bases to trimming and J lost 3 bases, with 14 bases between them. CDR3 length: 14 residues. The CDR3 DNA follows: TGTGCCAGCAGCTCCGGGGAACTTATCTACGAGCAGTACTTC. It encodes CASSSGELIYEQYF.

This clone has a handful of counts. This sequence joins TRBV11-2 and TRBJ2-7, with 7 bases identical to TRBD1. Germline V gene data show CDR1 as SGHAT and CDR2 as FQNNGV. The CDR3 spans 16 residues. After removal of 8 bases from V and 2 bases from J, the junction contained 15 bases not matched to a gene. CDR3 bases: TGTGCCAGCGGACAGACAGGGTTCGTTCCAGCCTACGAGCAGTACTTC. It translates to CASGQTGFVPAYEQYF.

The genes are TRBV11-1 and TRBJ2-1; 13 bases agree with TRBD2. From germline, CDR1 is SGHAT and CDR2 FQDESV (reference sequence). V dropped 5 bases and J dropped 7; count of bases not matched to a gene: 8. The CDR3 consists of 16 residues. The DNA for the CDR3 is TGTGCCAGCAGCCGCTATGGACTAGCGGGGGCTAATGAGCAGTTCTTC. Protein product: CASSRYGLAGANEQFF.

This clone appeared a single time. J is TRBJ1-5 and V is TRBV6-1, with D maybe TRBD1 (5 bases). The V and J ends lost 3 bases and 0 bases respectively, with 12 bases between them. CDR3 length: 16 residues. Germline CDR1 reads MNHNS; CDR2 reads SASEGT. Written as DNA, the CDR3 is TGTGCCAGCAGTGAGGGGGGGGACTATAGCAATCAGCCCCAGCATTTT. It is translated as CASSEGGDYSNQPQHF.

J is TRBJ1-2 and V is TRBV6-5; 9 bases are shared with TRBD1. The germline V gene encodes CDR1 MNHEY and CDR2 SVGAGI. The CDR3 is 13 amino acids. Trimming removed 6 bases from V and 3 bases from J; junction bases left unmatched: 2. In DNA form, the CDR3 reads TGTGCCAGCAGCCGGACAGGGGACTATGGCTACACCTTC. It yields the protein CASSRTGDYGYTF.

The genes are TRBV4-2 and TRBJ2-1; 12 nucleotides match TRBD2. The CDR3 is made up of 16 amino acids. Germline CDR1 reads LGHNA; CDR2 reads YNFKEQ. The V segment lost 0 bases and the J segment 15 bases; nucleotides outside the gene matches: 12. Written as DNA, the CDR3 is TGTGCCAGCAGCCAAGATCGCCTAGCGGGAGGGCCTAATCTGTTCTTC. Its protein product is CASSQDRLAGGPNLFF.

V and J are TRBV30 and TRBJ1-1, with D possibly matching TRBD1 (6 bases). Trimming removed 3 bases from V and 2 bases from J, with 10 bases in between. CDR1 and CDR2 (germline): GTSNPN, SVGIG (reference sequence). The CDR3 runs 13 residues. In DNA form, the CDR3 reads TGTGCCTGGAGGGACAGCCGAAACACTGAAGCTTTCTTT. It translates to CAWRDSRNTEAFF.

The chain carries TRBV7-8 and TRBJ2-3; tentatively, D is TRBD1 (5 bases). V lost 6 bases and J lost 1, with 11 bases in between. The germline gives CDR1 SGHVS, CDR2 FQNEAQ. There are 14 residues in the CDR3. The DNA of the CDR3 is TGTGCCAGCAGATATACGACAGGCACAGATACGCAGTATTTT. It encodes CASRYTTGTDTQYF.

The rearrangement uses TRBV7-2 and TRBJ1-1, with D perhaps TRBD1 (6 bases). The length of the CDR3 is 15 residues. V shed 1 base and J shed 2 bases, with 11 bases lying between them. Germline V gene lookup returns CDR1 SGHTA and CDR2 FQGNSA. The CDR3 is CASSLGGGGNTEAFF. In nucleotides, the CDR3 is TGTGCCAGCAGCTTAGGAGGGGGGGGAAACACTGAAGCTTTCTTT.

The chain links TRBV30 to TRBJ2-7, with TRBD1 matching over 7 bases. Germline trimming cut 4 bases from V and 1 base from J; bases unmatched to any gene: 4. The germline V gene has CDR1 GTSNPN and CDR2 SVGIG (reference sequence). The CDR3 runs to 13 residues. The CDR3 here is CAWTPGGSYEQYF. The CDR3 DNA reads TGTGCCTGGACCCCAGGGGGTTCCTACGAGCAGTACTTC.